The clone carrying this T cell receptor (beta chain) was seen ten or more times. No antigen is known for it. There are 15 residues in the CDR3. The junction had 10 bases not matched to a gene; V was cut back by 5 bases and J by 4 bases. Germline V gene lookup returns CDR1 MNHNS and CDR2 SASEGT. The sample is drawn from a study of cytomegalovirus exposure and HLA in healthy donors. Looking at the study overall: Of 300 to 500 genotyped donors, 75% to 90% grouped in the Caucasian-associated ancestry cluster. General study points: Previously analyzed data showed that most TCR beta V segments were productive at a frequency of about 87% or about 30%.

This PCR relied on a set of 60 Vbeta primers and 13 Jbeta primers. Generated by immunoSEQ multiplex PCR, the TCRdb table keeps only in-frame clones and is missing some. Here the sample spans 100,000 or so clones, roughly three quarters being singletons. The source of this sequence is a male donor in good health and CMV-seropositive. Sequencing input: PBMCs. The genes are TRBV6-1 and TRBJ2-7, with 8 bases matching TRBD1. The CDR3 DNA sequence: TGTGCCAGCAGTCCCGGACAGGGATTCACGTACGAGCAGTACTTC. As protein: CASSPGQGFTYEQYF.